Below, 2 T cell receptor beta chains from the same sample are listed, as sequenced in a study of T cell responses to AZD1222 COVID-19 vaccine. Only in-frame clones appear in the TCRdb table, and some are missing; sequencing was by immunoSEQ multiplex PCR. The table lists 90,000 to 100,000 clones, around 90% of them singletons. The sample in question was peripheral blood, obtained on day 0 of AZD1222 vaccination. The source is an adult in good health.

V and J are TRBV15 and TRBJ1-2; no definite D call. The CDR3 extends over 15 amino acids. CDR1 LNHNV and CDR2 YYDKDF come from the germline V gene (reference sequence). V lost 5 bases to trimming and J lost 1 base, with 14 bases between them. CDR3: CATSGNEHRNYGYTF. CDR3 in DNA: TGTGCCACCAGCGGTAATGAACATCGTAACTATGGCTACACCTTC.

V gene TRBV18 combines with J gene TRBJ1-1; D gene unclear. Germline V CDR1 and CDR2: KGHSH, LQKENI. This CDR3 contains 13 residues. Trimming left V 6 bases short and J 3 bases short, with 11 bases between. CDR3 coding DNA: TGTGCCAGCTCGAACCAGAGGGACACTGAAGCTTTCTTT. Protein: CASSNQRDTEAFF.